The clone carrying this T cell receptor beta chain was counted between two and nine times. The antigen remains unidentified. The data were taken from a study of cytotoxic CD8 clonotypes in ibrutinib-treated CLL. Study summary: The subjects consisted of 11 relapsed/refractory and 15 treatment-naive individuals, with about 17 IGHV unmutated. Patients gave response samples after a median approximately 11 months of treatment, range 6 to 36. General study results and limits: Sampling time points were not equivalent between sustained-remission and progressing patients. Baseline clonality was higher than in age-matched healthy donors and moved in step with circulating CD8+ T-cell counts.

Repertoires were generated with immunoSEQ multiplex PCR, while TCRdb's copy carries only in-frame clones and drops some. Of over 65,000 clones in the sample, 68% were seen once. Trimming shortened V by 3 bases and J by 5 bases, and 11 bases separated the two germline ends. From germline, CDR1 is SGHTA and CDR2 FQGNSA. The CDR3 is made up of 14 amino acids. The sample consisted of PBMCs, taken after 12 months of ibrutinib treatment. This sequence joins TRBV7-2 and TRBJ1-5; D not certain. This TCR was recovered from a human donor with chronic lymphocytic leukemia. CDR3 amino acids: CASSLEAGYQPQHF. CDR3 nucleotide sequence: TGTGCCAGCAGCTTGGAGGCAGGTTATCAGCCCCAGCATTTT.